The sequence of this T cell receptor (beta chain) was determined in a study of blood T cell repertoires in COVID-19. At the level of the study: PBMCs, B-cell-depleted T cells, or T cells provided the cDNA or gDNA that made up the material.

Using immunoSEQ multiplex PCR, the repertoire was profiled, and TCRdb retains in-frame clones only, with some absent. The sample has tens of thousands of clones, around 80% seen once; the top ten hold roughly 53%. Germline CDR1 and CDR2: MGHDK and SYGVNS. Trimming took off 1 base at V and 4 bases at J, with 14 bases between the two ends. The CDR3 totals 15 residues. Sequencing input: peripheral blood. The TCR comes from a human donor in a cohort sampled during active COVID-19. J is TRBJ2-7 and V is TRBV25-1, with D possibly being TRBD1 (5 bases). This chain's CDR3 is CASSESKGRRYEQYF. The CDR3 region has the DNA TGTGCCAGCAGTGAATCAAAGGGGCGCAGGTACGAGCAGTACTTC.